These T cell receptor beta chains were read from a single sample in a study of T cell responses to AZD1222 COVID-19 vaccine. Repertoires were generated with immunoSEQ multiplex PCR, while TCRdb's copy carries only in-frame clones and drops some. The data show roughly 99,000 clones, roughly 90% seen once. The sample here was peripheral blood, taken 28 days after the second AZD1222 dose. These receptors all stem from an adult who received the AZD1222 COVID-19 vaccine. Each CDR3 is given with its conserved first and last residue. A D gene is named only where the DNA matches it firmly. Where a row states a size, it is once, few, many or the class of an expanded clone; other rows omit it.

TRBV28,TRBJ2-5,.,.,TGTGCCAGCAGCCTAGGGGGCAAGGGGGGAGAGACCCAGTACTTC,CASSLGGKGGETQYF
TRBV6-5,TRBJ1-5,.,.,TGTGCCAGCAGATATGATAGCAATCAGCCCCAGCATTTT,CASRYDSNQPQHF
TRBV7-7,TRBJ2-5,TRBD1,.,TGTGCTAGCAGCATAAGACAGGGAGAGACCCAGTACTTC,CASSIRQGETQYF
TRBV2,TRBJ1-6,.,.,TGTGCCAGCAACAGGGAGGGTTCACCCCTCCACTTT,CASNREGSPLHF
TRBV2,TRBJ2-7,TRBD2,.,TGTGCCAGCAGGGGGACTAGCACGCTTTACGAGCAGTACTTC,CASRGTSTLYEQYF
TRBV4-2,TRBJ2-1,TRBD1,.,TGTGCCAGCAGCCAAGAGAGTCCCCGACAGGGGGCGTACAATGAGCAGTTCTTC,CASSQESPRQGAYNEQFF
TRBV15,TRBJ2-5,.,.,TGTGCCACCAGCAGAGTTCCAGGGGCCGAAGAGACCCAGTACTTC,CATSRVPGAEETQYF
TRBV5-4,TRBJ1-6,.,.,TGTGCCAGCAGCTTGGGAGGGTTAGATTCACCCCTCCACTTT,CASSLGGLDSPLHF
TRBV10-2,TRBJ1-2,TRBD1,few,TGCGCCAGCAGTGCCACAGGGGTAGATGGCTACACCTTC,CASSATGVDGYTF
TRBV25-1,TRBJ1-5,TRBD1,.,TGTGCCAGCAGTGGACAGACAGGGGGGGGTCAGCCCCAGCATTTT,CASSGQTGGGQPQHF
TRBV19,TRBJ1-1,TRBD1,.,TGTGCCAGTAGTATTACAGGGGTGAACACTGAAGCTTTCTTT,CASSITGVNTEAFF
TRBV3-1/TRBV3-2,TRBJ2-7,.,many,TGTGCCAGCAGCCCTAAGACCGGGCTATCCTACGAGCAGTACTTC,CASSPKTGLSYEQYF
TRBV5-1,TRBJ2-2,.,.,TGCGCCAGCAGCTTGGAACAAAACTCGAACACCGGGGAGCTGTTTTTT,CASSLEQNSNTGELFF
TRBV30,TRBJ1-2,TRBD1,.,TGTGCCTGGAGTGCCCCAGGGGGCGGCTGGGGGGGCTACACCTTC,CAWSAPGGGWGGYTF
TRBV2,TRBJ2-1,.,.,TGTGCCAGCAGTGGGGTAGCCGTGACCTACAATGAGCAGTTCTTC,CASSGVAVTYNEQFF
TRBV27,TRBJ1-1,.,once,TGTGCCAGCAGTTTTGGCACTATGAACACTGAAGCTTTCTTT,CASSFGTMNTEAFF
TRBV18,TRBJ1-3,.,.,TGTGCCAGCTCACCAACCGGGAATGGAAACACCATATATTTT,CASSPTGNGNTIYF
TRBV18,TRBJ2-7,.,once,TGTGCCAGCTCCCCACGTGAAGGCTACGAGCAGTACTTC,CASSPREGYEQYF
TRBV5-1,TRBJ1-6,TRBD1,.,TGCGCCAGCAGTCCCTCGGGACAGGGCGGTTCACCCCTCCACTTT,CASSPSGQGGSPLHF
TRBV19,TRBJ1-5,.,.,TGTGCCAGTAGCTGGGGGGAAAATCAGCCCCAGCATTTT,CASSWGENQPQHF
TRBV2,TRBJ2-5,.,once,TGTGCCAGCACCTGGATCCAAGAGACCCAGTACTTC,CASTWIQETQYF
TRBV19,TRBJ2-3,TRBD1,.,TGTGCCAGTAGTATACAGGGGGTTCAGGATACGCAGTATTTT,CASSIQGVQDTQYF
TRBV19,TRBJ2-1,TRBD2,.,TGTGCCAGTAGAGTTGGCTTAGCGGGAGAGAATGAGCAGTTCTTC,CASRVGLAGENEQFF
TRBV6-5,TRBJ2-2,.,.,TGTGCCAGCAGCTTAGGACAGCGTCTCACCGGGGAGCTGTTTTTT,CASSLGQRLTGELFF
TRBV11-3,TRBJ2-3,.,.,TGTGCCAGCAGCTTAGTCCCACCCACTAGTGGCCAAGATACGCAGTATTTT,CASSLVPPTSGQDTQYF
TRBV6-6,TRBJ2-1,TRBD2,.,TGTGCCAGCACCGGACTAGCGGGAGTTTACAATGAGCAGTTCTTC,CASTGLAGVYNEQFF